This T cell receptor (beta chain) was sequenced for a study of shared clonotypes between healthy human individuals. The authors' processing: In the immunoSEQ data, sequences were junction-only and lacked quality scores, so filtering differed. Using immunoSEQ multiplex PCR, the repertoire was profiled, and TCRdb retains in-frame clones only, with some absent. V and J calls and clone size follow that table, whereas D and trimming were derived from the DNA. The repertoire holds 330,000 or so clones, with 73% as singletons. The CDR3 is 17 residues long. In germline, CDR1 is MDHEN, CDR2 SYDVKM. Losses at the gene ends were 5 bases for V and 5 bases for J; bases not matched to a gene: 14. All donors qualified as healthy HIV-negative adults and had experienced no recent acute infections or vaccinations.

What was sequenced was memory CD4+ T cells sorted from blood. Specified subset: CD45RA-negative fraction. This clonotype originated in a man aged 25 to 40 in good health. The chain has TRBV28 and TRBJ2-5, with 10 nucleotides matching TRBD2. Here the CDR3 DNA reads TGTGCCAGCAGTCTCTGGGGAAGCGGGAGGGCCGGGGAGACCCAGTACTTC. Amino acid sequence: CASSLWGSGRAGETQYF.